This passage covers 9 T cell receptor beta chains from one sample sequenced in a study of T cell responses to AZD1222 COVID-19 vaccine. The repertoire was sequenced with immunoSEQ multiplex PCR; TCRdb's copy has only in-frame clones and lacks some. Of 100,000 to 150,000 clones listed, 90% are singletons. The source material was peripheral blood, sampled on day 0 of AZD1222 vaccination. These receptors originate from an adult in good health.

This chain connects TRBV7-2 to TRBJ2-7, with 7 positions matching TRBD1. Trimming at V came to 0 bases and at J to 2 bases, leaving 7 bases not matched to a gene. This CDR3 is 16 amino acids long. Looked up from germline, CDR1 is SGHTA and CDR2 is FQGNSA. DNA of the CDR3: TGTGCCAGCAGCTTAGCCACCGGGACAGCAACCTACGAGCAGTACTTC. It yields the protein CASSLATGTATYEQYF.

The gene calls are TRBV29-1 and TRBJ1-2; 7 bases fit TRBD1. After removal of 1 base from V and 4 bases from J, the junction contained 6 bases not matched to a gene. Germline loops: CDR1 SQVTM, CDR2 ANQGSEA. CDR3 length: 14 residues. CDR3 nucleotide sequence: TGCAGCGTTGAAGGTGGGACAGCCGCCTATGGCTACACCTTC. Translation: CSVEGGTAAYGYTF.

The CDR3 loop is CASSRQAEYEQYF. As DNA, the CDR3 is TGTGCCAGCAGCCGACAGGCTGAGTACGAGCAGTACTTC. This chain connects TRBV27 to TRBJ2-7, with a possible D match to TRBD1 (6 bases). This CDR3 contains 13 residues. Trimming cost V 6 bases and J 4 bases, with 13 bases left between them. Per germline, CDR1 MNHEY and CDR2 SMNVEV (reference sequence).

Only one count was recorded for this clone. CDR3 coding DNA: TGTGCCAGCAGACCTAGGGGGACGGGACCCTACGAGCAGTACTTC. As protein: CASRPRGTGPYEQYF. The chain recombines TRBV7-8 with TRBJ2-7; possible D gene TRBD1, 6 bases. The CDR3 covers 15 residues. Trimming shortened V by 6 bases and J by 2 bases, and 17 bases separated the two germline ends. CDR1 is SGHVS, CDR2 FQNEAQ, per germline.

The CDR3 reads CATSDLPGQGSYNEQFF. CDR3 nucleotide sequence: TGTGCCACCAGTGATCTCCCGGGACAGGGATCCTACAATGAGCAGTTCTTC. This rearrangement joins TRBV24-1 to TRBJ2-1, with TRBD1 matching over 9 bases. CDR1 is KGHDR and CDR2 is SFDVKD in the germline V gene. Unmatched junction bases numbered 6, after V lost 3 bases and J lost 1 base. The CDR3 is 17 residues long.

This chain joins TRBV5-1 and TRBJ2-6; D may correspond to TRBD1 or TRBD2 (5 bases each). Trimming shortened V by 3 bases and J by 3 bases, and 25 bases separated the two germline ends. In germline, CDR1 is SGHRS, CDR2 YFSETQ. This CDR3 is built from 20 residues. CDR3 bases: TGCGCCAGCAGCTCTTCAAACGAGGGGCTAGCATTCGGTGGGGCCAACGTCCTGACTTTC. Encoded protein: CASSSSNEGLAFGGANVLTF.

This clone has just one count. The chain joins TRBV7-8 to TRBJ2-1, with D perhaps matching TRBD2 (5 bases). Germline-derived CDR1 and CDR2 are SGHVS and FQNEAQ. The length of the CDR3 is 15 residues. V dropped 0 bases and J dropped 2 bases, with 8 bases sitting between them. The chain's CDR3 is CASSLAGAAYNEQFF. CDR3 nucleotides: TGTGCCAGCAGCTTAGCGGGAGCGGCCTACAATGAGCAGTTCTTC.

The chain combines TRBV5-1 with TRBJ2-2; TRBD2 aligns across 13 bases. This CDR3 spans 16 amino acids. The V and J ends lost 3 bases and 7 bases, in that order; junction bases with no gene match: 6. The germline gives CDR1 SGHRS, CDR2 YFSETQ. CDR3 sequence reads: CASSSGTSGMSGELFF. The CDR3, as DNA: TGCGCCAGCAGCTCAGGGACTAGCGGGATGAGCGGGGAGCTGTTTTTT.

The J gene is TRBJ1-2, the V gene TRBV6-6; 10 positions agree with TRBD1. J gave up 7 bases and V 6 bases, and 5 bases lay outside the gene matches. Germline CDR1 reads MNHNY; CDR2 reads SVGAGI (reference sequence). This CDR3 has 13 residues. Written as DNA, the CDR3 is TGTGCCAGCAGCCTCGGACAGGGGGGTGGCTACACCTTC. It is translated as CASSLGQGGGYTF.